Sequencing of this TCR beta chain was carried out in a study of blood T cell repertoires in COVID-19 (dated by TCRdb to about 2020). Notes on the research overall: The collaborator samples originated in the United States, Italy and Spain and spanned the acute and convalescent phases of COVID-19. The material from the prospective study consisted of cDNA or gDNA derived from T cells, B-cell-depleted T cells, or PBMCs. Subjects who had been exposed to COVID-19, were actively infected with it, or had recovered from it provided the deeply sampled blood TCRbeta repertoires that made up the dataset. The repertoires were released in a freely available public database meant as a resource for research on the immune response to SARS-CoV-2. Samples came from the ongoing ImmuneRACE study (first 160 participants) plus 1,254 subjects from 6 global collaborators. The sample metadata nearly always contained a de-identified subject ID, COVID-19 status, age in years and sex. Where HLA class I and class II types were available, the types were taken from metadata supplied by the sample provider, not from assay-based typing.

Points on this clone: Its recognized antigen is unknown. There are no base qualities to consult, and no much larger clone falls within one base.

As encoded in the germline V gene (reference sequence), CDR1 is MNHEY while CDR2 is SMNVEV. There are 14 amino acids in the CDR3, from cysteine to phenylalanine inclusive. Left in the record is the CDR3 DNA by itself, 42 bases read in frame from the first base. Trimming leaves V shorter by 5 bases and J shorter by 7 bases, with the junction holding 7 bases beyond the gene matches. Another Seattle source contributed samples from volunteer blood donors who had recovered from COVID-19. Whole blood was collected in K2EDTA tubes by collaborating institutions according to the institutions' own protocols. For TCRbeta analysis, collaborators shipped samples in one of three forms: frozen whole blood, isolated PBMCs, or DNA extracted from either of those sample types. TCRbeta CDR3 regions were amplified from genomic DNA by means of the immunoSEQ Assay, a bias-controlled multiplex PCR. The authors processed their data as follows. Nucleated cell counts per sample were estimated from amplification of reference gene primers within the assay. To quantify the absolute abundance of each unique TCRbeta CDR3 rearrangement, sequence reads were collapsed and filtered. For each sample, productive Simpson clonality was calculated as the square root of Simpson's diversity index over productive rearrangements. What TCRdb holds here is the immuneACCESS table cut down to in-frame rearrangements. Part of the clones is not present; checked against another copy, under half of the missing clones reflect an unresolved V gene, and the others are unexplained. That table gives V, J and clone size, and the DNA gave D and trimming. This sample gives about 180,000 clones in total; roughly 87% of them show up just once. The ten largest clonotypes hold under 2% of the sample.

Findings and caveats that apply to the study as a whole: The quantity of clinical and demographic metadata differed by source and by participant and was supplied without curation.

The source material was peripheral blood. The source of this sequence is a man aged 18 to 29 who had recovered from COVID-19. The chain is encoded by TRBV27 joined to TRBJ1-2; 10 central nucleotides agree with TRBD1. CDR3 region: CASSSGQGEGGYTF. The DNA reads as follows: TGTGCCAGCAGTAGCGGACAGGGGGAAGGTGGCTACACCTTC.